This T cell receptor beta chain is from a study of blood T cell repertoires in COVID-19. Whole-study context: Sites in the United States, Italy and Spain provided acute and convalescent COVID-19 samples. In each case, the material was cDNA or gDNA derived from T cells, B-cell-depleted T cells, or PBMCs.

Seattle patient enrollment occurred during active infection, with longitudinal follow-up thereafter. This CDR3 is built from 15 residues. Trimming cost V 0 bases and J 4 bases, with 11 bases left between them. In germline, CDR1 is SGHRS, CDR2 YFSETQ. This clone occurred once. As handled by the study authors: From reference gene primer amplification, estimates of nucleated cell counts were derived. The repertoire was sequenced with immunoSEQ multiplex PCR; TCRdb's copy has only in-frame clones and lacks some. That table supplies the V and J calls and clone size; D and trimming were determined from the DNA. Of around 200,000 clones in the sample, roughly nine tenths were seen once.

The sequencing sample was made of peripheral blood. V and J are TRBV5-1 and TRBJ1-5; D is uncertain. The sequence derives from a woman aged 60 to 75 with COVID-19, enrolled during active disease. The CDR3 DNA sequence: TGCGCCAGCAGCTTGGGGTACGGTCGGAATCAGCCCCAGCATTTT. Protein: CASSLGYGRNQPQHF.